This is a list of T cell receptor beta chains from one sample in a study of blood T cell repertoires in COVID-19. Clones were sequenced by immunoSEQ multiplex PCR, and TCRdb holds only the in-frame ones, with some missing. Of 150,000 to 200,000 clones listed, around 80% were seen once; the top ten hold around a fifth. The source material was peripheral blood. These receptors all come from a woman older than 75 with acute or convalescent COVID-19. Each CDR3 is given with its conserved first and last residue. The order of the fields is CDR3 DNA, CDR3 protein, V gene, J gene, clone size, D gene. A D gene is named only where the DNA matches it firmly. Clone size is given for some rows only: seen once, a few or many times, or a class if the clone is expanded.

TGTGCCAGCCGAGGTCGGACAGGTCTCTACGAGCAGTACTTC	CASRGRTGLYEQYF	TRBV2	TRBJ2-7	.	TRBD1
TGTGCCAGCAGGCGGTCGAGCGGAATTTCTGGGGCCAACGTCCTGACTTTC	CASRRSSGISGANVLTF	TRBV7-9	TRBJ2-6	.	.
TGTGCTAGTGGTTTGAGGAATCAGGCCGGGGGCAATCAGCCCCAGCATTTT	CASGLRNQAGGNQPQHF	TRBV12-5	TRBJ1-5	.	.
TGCGCCAGCAGTGCAAGGAGGGTCTCGGGGGAGCAGTACTTC	CASSARRVSGEQYF	TRBV10-2	TRBJ2-7	.	.
TGTGCCAGCAATACAGGGTACACCGGGGAGCTGTTTTTT	CASNTGYTGELFF	TRBV6-6	TRBJ2-2	few	.
TGTGCCAGCAGCCAAGGGGTGAGGGCCAATAACTATGGCTACACCTTC	CASSQGVRANNYGYTF	TRBV3-1/TRBV3-2	TRBJ1-2	.	.
TGTGCCATCAGTGAGACAACCGGGGGGCGGGGCACTGAAGCTTTCTTT	CAISETTGGRGTEAFF	TRBV10-3	TRBJ1-1	.	.
TGCGCCAGCAGCCTGCAACAGGGGGCAACGGGTGAGCAGTACTTC	CASSLQQGATGEQYF	TRBV4-1	TRBJ2-7	once	TRBD1
TGTGCCAGCAGTTTGTTTGCAGGGAATCAGCCCCAGCATTTT	CASSLFAGNQPQHF	TRBV27	TRBJ1-5	.	.
TGTGCCAGTAGTAACACTCCCCGGGAGTTCAACAATGAGCAGTTCTTC	CASSNTPREFNNEQFF	TRBV19	TRBJ2-1	.	.
TGTGCCACCAGTCGGACAGGGTTTTGGGGAGAGACCCAGTACTTC	CATSRTGFWGETQYF	TRBV24-1	TRBJ2-5	.	TRBD1
TGTGCCAGCAGCTTAGAACAGACGTCTTCACCCCTCCACTTT	CASSLEQTSSPLHF	TRBV7-9	TRBJ1-6	once	.
TGTGCCAGCAGCCAGGTATCAGGGGATTTAGGCTATGGCTACACCTTC	CASSQVSGDLGYGYTF	TRBV4-2	TRBJ1-2	.	.
TGTGCCAGCAGCCTAACCTACAGGGGGAGGTACAATGAGCAGTTCTTC	CASSLTYRGRYNEQFF	TRBV28	TRBJ2-1	.	TRBD1
TGTGCCAGCACTCCGGGCCAACGGGGCTCCTACGAGCAGTACTTC	CASTPGQRGSYEQYF	TRBV2	TRBJ2-7	.	.
TGTGCCAGCAGCAGAGGGACAGGTAGCAATCAGCCCCAGCATTTT	CASSRGTGSNQPQHF	TRBV16	TRBJ1-5	.	TRBD1
TGTGCCAGCAGCCAAGACGGTACTAGCGGGTACTACAATGAGCAGTTCTTC	CASSQDGTSGYYNEQFF	TRBV3-1/TRBV3-2	TRBJ2-1	.	TRBD2
TGTGCCAGCCGGAGGGCTGGCAGTTCTCTTGGTAAACTGTTTTTT	CASRRAGSSLGKLFF	TRBV6-5	TRBJ1-4	.	.
TGTGCCAGCAGTGAAAGGGGGCATAACACTGAAGCTTTCTTT	CASSERGHNTEAFF	TRBV6-1	TRBJ1-1	.	TRBD1
TGCAGCGTTAGGGACAGCCCGAATGAAAAACTGTTTTTT	CSVRDSPNEKLFF	TRBV29-1	TRBJ1-4	.	TRBD1
TGTGCCAGCTCACCACCGTTAACCGACAGGGCCACTTACGGAACCTTC	CASSPPLTDRATYGTF	TRBV18	TRBJ1-2	.	TRBD1
TGCAGCGTTGAATCCGAGAATTCTAACTATGGCTACACCTTC	CSVESENSNYGYTF	TRBV29-1	TRBJ1-2	few	.
TGTGCCACCCTAACGGGGACTAGCGGTTACAATGAGCAGTTCTTC	CATLTGTSGYNEQFF	TRBV6-5	TRBJ2-1	.	TRBD2
TGCGCCAGCAGCCCGGGACAGCCCTACGAGCAGTACTTC	CASSPGQPYEQYF	TRBV5-1	TRBJ2-7	few	TRBD1
TGTGCCAGCAGCTCCCTAGCGGGGGGGCCCTTGCATGAGCAGTTCTTC	CASSSLAGGPLHEQFF	TRBV7-3	TRBJ2-1	.	TRBD2
TGTGCCTGGAAGTCGTGGAGGGGCCCTTCCTACGAGCAGTACTTC	CAWKSWRGPSYEQYF	TRBV30	TRBJ2-7	few	.
TGTGCCAGTAGTATCACGGGGGGATCAGGAAACACCATATATTTT	CASSITGGSGNTIYF	TRBV19	TRBJ1-3	.	.
TGTGCCAGTAGTGGGACTAAGCCAGGGGCCTCCACCTACGAGCAGTACTTC	CASSGTKPGASTYEQYF	TRBV19	TRBJ2-7	.	.
TGTGCCAGCAGCTCACAGGGGGCGGACGGGGAGCTGTTTTTT	CASSSQGADGELFF	TRBV7-9	TRBJ2-2	.	TRBD1
TGTGCCAGCAGCCCGCTAAGCCCCGAGCAGTACTTC	CASSPLSPEQYF	TRBV7-9	TRBJ2-7	many	.
TGTGCCAGCAGCCAAGGGACAGGCTCTGAAGCTTTCTTT	CASSQGTGSEAFF	TRBV3-1/TRBV3-2	TRBJ1-1	.	TRBD1
TGTGCCAGCAGTGAGGCGGCGGCTTCCGGGTACTTC	CASSEAAASGYF	TRBV6-1	TRBJ2-7	.	.
TGTGCCAGTAGTCATACAGGGGGCGCTTGGCAGCCCCAGCATTTT	CASSHTGGAWQPQHF	TRBV19	TRBJ1-5	.	TRBD1